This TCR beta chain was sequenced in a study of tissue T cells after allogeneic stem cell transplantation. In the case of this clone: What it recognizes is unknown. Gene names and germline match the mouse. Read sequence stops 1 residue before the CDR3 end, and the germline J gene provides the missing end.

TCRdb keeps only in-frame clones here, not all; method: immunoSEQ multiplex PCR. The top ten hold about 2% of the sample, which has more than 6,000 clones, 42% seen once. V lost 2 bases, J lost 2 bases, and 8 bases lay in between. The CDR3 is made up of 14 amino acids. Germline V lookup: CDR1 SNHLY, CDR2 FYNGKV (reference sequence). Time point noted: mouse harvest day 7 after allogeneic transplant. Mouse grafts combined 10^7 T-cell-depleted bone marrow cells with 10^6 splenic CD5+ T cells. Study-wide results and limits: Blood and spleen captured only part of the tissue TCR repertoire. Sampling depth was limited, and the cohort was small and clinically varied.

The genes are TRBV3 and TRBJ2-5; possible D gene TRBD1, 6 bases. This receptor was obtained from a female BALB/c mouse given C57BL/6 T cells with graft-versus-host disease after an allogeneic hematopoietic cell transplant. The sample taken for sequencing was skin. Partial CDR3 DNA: TGTGCCAGCAGCTTAAGGGGGTTCCAAGACACCCAGTAC. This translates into CASSLRGFQDTQY. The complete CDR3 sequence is CASSLRGFQDTQYF.